This TCR beta chain was recorded in a study of T cell repertoires in cytomegalovirus infection. Each CDR3 protein gets one entry after TCRdb re-called the reads with MiXCR. The sample shows 700,000 to 900,000 distinct CDR3 sequences, around 29% of them seen only once. Regarding this clonotype: Its antigen remains unknown.

Source: cultured CD8+ T cells from PBMCs, taken from culture after CMV antigen stimulation. This receptor was identified in a human donor in good health (CMV status not recorded). Some clones in this sample may be carry-over from other donors' samples.

The CDR3: CASSPNSPFRNSPLHF. Written as DNA, the CDR3 is TGTGCCAGCAGTCCGAACAGTCCCTTCCGTAATTCACCCCTCCACTTT. This rearrangement joins TRBV28 to TRBJ1-6; D unclear. This CDR3 is built from 16 residues. CDR1 and CDR2 (germline): MDHEN, SYDVKM. V was clipped by 5 bases and J by 6 bases, with 17 bases between them.